The rows below give T cell receptor beta chains drawn from one sample of a study of blood T cell repertoires in COVID-19. Using immunoSEQ multiplex PCR, the repertoire was profiled, and TCRdb retains in-frame clones only, with some absent. The data show about 270,000 clones, with roughly nine tenths seen just once and 2% to 3% held by the top ten. The sequencing input was PBMCs or T cells enriched from blood (not recorded which). All receptors come from a young woman who had recovered from COVID-19. Both conserved end residues are part of each CDR3. The D gene is left open where the match is weak. Part of the rows lack a size; the others show once, few, many or a class for expanded clones.

v_call	j_call	clone_size	d_call	cdr3_nt	cdr3_aa
TRBV9	TRBJ2-5	.	.	TGTGCCAGCAGCACGAATTCGGACCGCACAGCGGGGACCCAGTACTTC	CASSTNSDRTAGTQYF
TRBV10-2	TRBJ2-5	.	TRBD2	TGCGCCAGCAGTGGACTAGCGGGGGGGCGAGAGACCCAGTACTTC	CASSGLAGGRETQYF
TRBV27	TRBJ2-3	.	TRBD2	TGTGCCAGCAGACCGGGACTAGCGGGGGGGCTTTATACGCAGTATTTT	CASRPGLAGGLYTQYF
TRBV16	TRBJ1-5	.	.	TGTGCCAGCAGCCAATCTATCGGCAGGGTGGGCAATCAGCCCCAGCATTTT	CASSQSIGRVGNQPQHF
TRBV7-2	TRBJ2-2	.	.	TGTGCCAGCAGCTTAGAACTGGCGAACACCGGGGAGCTGTTTTTT	CASSLELANTGELFF
TRBV7-9	TRBJ2-2	.	TRBD1	TGTGCCAGCAGCTGGCAGGGGGCTGGCACCGGGGAGCTGTTTTTT	CASSWQGAGTGELFF
TRBV2	TRBJ1-5	.	TRBD1	TGTGCCAGCAGGATGACAGGGGGCGGATTCAATCAGCCCCAGCATTTT	CASRMTGGGFNQPQHF
TRBV5-6	TRBJ2-7	.	TRBD1	TGTGCCAGCAGCCCCCTGGACAGGGTTAATTCCTACGAGCAGTACTTC	CASSPLDRVNSYEQYF
TRBV5-1	TRBJ1-1	.	.	TGCGCCAGCAGCTTGGGAGGGGGAGACACTGAAGCTTTCTTT	CASSLGGGDTEAFF
TRBV5-6	TRBJ2-1	.	TRBD2	TGTGCCAGCAGCTTGGAGACTAGCGGGGGGGCGCAGTTCTTC	CASSLETSGGAQFF
TRBV11-2	TRBJ1-4	.	.	TGTGCCAGCAGCTTAGGTCCAGGGGCTAATGAAAAACTGTTTTTT	CASSLGPGANEKLFF
TRBV6-5	TRBJ2-3	.	.	TGTGCCAGCAGTTCTTTTAGGGACACCCACACAGATACGCAGTATTTT	CASSSFRDTHTDTQYF
TRBV6-5	TRBJ1-5	.	.	TGTGCCAGCAGTTACTCTGTAGAAAATCAGCCCCAGCATTTT	CASSYSVENQPQHF
TRBV11-2	TRBJ2-7	.	TRBD1	TGTGCCAGCAGCTCCGGGACAGGGTCCTACGAGCAGTACTTC	CASSSGTGSYEQYF
TRBV7-3	TRBJ2-3	few	.	TGTGCCAGCAGCTTAACCAGGGCTGATACGCAGTATTTT	CASSLTRADTQYF
TRBV24-1	TRBJ2-5	.	TRBD1	TGTGCCACCAGTGATCCCGGACAGGGTGGGGAGACCCAGTACTTC	CATSDPGQGGETQYF
TRBV28	TRBJ1-4	.	TRBD1	TGTGCCAGCAGAAGACAGGGGAGAGAAAAACTGTTTTTT	CASRRQGREKLFF
TRBV28	TRBJ2-4	.	.	TGTGCCAGCAACCGACAGGGAGGCGAAAACATTCAGTACTTC	CASNRQGGENIQYF
TRBV7-3	TRBJ2-1	.	TRBD1	TGTGCCAGCAGCTTAACTGGGACAGGTTACAATGAGCAGTTCTTC	CASSLTGTGYNEQFF
TRBV13	TRBJ1-1	.	.	TGTGCCAGCAGTCCTCGACACGTTCACACTGAAGCTTTCTTT	CASSPRHVHTEAFF
TRBV3-1/TRBV3-2	TRBJ1-1	.	.	TGTGCCAGCAGCCAAGAGGTTGATGGCCACCCTGAAGCTTTCTTT	CASSQEVDGHPEAFF
TRBV5-1	TRBJ2-5	.	.	TGCGCCAGCAGCGGGGGGACTTTGGGGGAGACCCAGTACTTC	CASSGGTLGETQYF
TRBV12-3/TRBV12-4	TRBJ1-2	.	.	TGTGCCAGCAGCGGTTCTAACTATGGCTACACCTTC	CASSGSNYGYTF
TRBV25-1	TRBJ2-3	.	TRBD2	TGTGCCAGCAGTGAACAGGCTAGCGGGGGGGCCCGGGATACGCAGTATTTT	CASSEQASGGARDTQYF
TRBV5-1	TRBJ2-5	.	.	TGCGCCAGCAGCCGGGCAGGGGAGTACCAAGAGACCCAGTACTTC	CASSRAGEYQETQYF
TRBV6-5	TRBJ2-3	.	.	TGTGCCAGCAGTTACATGACAGTTTCTAGCACAGATACGCAGTATTTT	CASSYMTVSSTDTQYF
TRBV9	TRBJ2-7	.	TRBD1	TGTGCCAGCAGCGTAGACGGGACAGACGAGCAGTACTTC	CASSVDGTDEQYF
TRBV5-4	TRBJ1-1	many	TRBD1	TGTGCCAGCAGCAAACAGGGGGCCACTGAAGCTTTCTTT	CASSKQGATEAFF
TRBV27	TRBJ1-2	once	.	TGTGCCAGCAGTTTAAGGGGAGGGCGTGGCTACACCTTC	CASSLRGGRGYTF
TRBV7-9	TRBJ1-2	.	TRBD1	TGTGCCAGCAGCTGGGACGGCAGGGGGCATAACTATGGCTACACCTTC	CASSWDGRGHNYGYTF
TRBV6-2/TRBV6-3	TRBJ2-3	once	.	TGTGCCAGCAGTTACATAGCCAGCACAGATACGCAGTATTTT	CASSYIASTDTQYF
TRBV7-9	TRBJ2-1	.	TRBD2	TGTGCCAGCAGCGCCCGGGAGGGACTAGCGAACTGGAATGAGCAGTTCTTC	CASSAREGLANWNEQFF
TRBV29-1	TRBJ2-5	.	.	TGCAGCATTGGAGTCGGGTCCCAGTACTTC	CSIGVGSQYF
TRBV5-8	TRBJ2-5	.	.	TGTGCCAGCAGCCCGGCAGGGGACTTC	CASSPAGDF
TRBV7-9	TRBJ1-4	.	.	TGTGCCAGCAGCTCCGGGATGGGACCGGGGGATGAAAAACTGTTTTTT	CASSSGMGPGDEKLFF
TRBV19	TRBJ1-1	.	.	TGTGCCAGTACCATGGGAGGCGCCGGGACTGAAGCTTTCTTT	CASTMGGAGTEAFF
TRBV7-2	TRBJ2-7	.	.	TGTGCCAGCAGCCTGAATGCAGGGTTACTGGACGAGCAGTACTTC	CASSLNAGLLDEQYF
TRBV5-1	TRBJ1-3	.	.	TGCGCCAGCAGCCGTTCCGGGGTTACTGGAAACACCATATATTTT	CASSRSGVTGNTIYF
TRBV4-1	TRBJ2-5	.	TRBD2	TGCGCCAGCAGCCAAATTAGCGGGGTAGTCCAAGAGACCCAGTACTTC	CASSQISGVVQETQYF
TRBV19	TRBJ2-7	.	TRBD1	TGTGCCAGTAGCCCAGGGGGCGTTTACGAGCAGTACTTC	CASSPGGVYEQYF
TRBV7-9	TRBJ2-3	.	TRBD1	TGTGCCAGCAGCTATTACCCCGGGACAGGGTATTCAGATACGCAGTATTTT	CASSYYPGTGYSDTQYF
TRBV19	TRBJ2-2	.	.	TGTGCCAGTAGTGGCCTTGCCGGGGAGCTGTTTTTT	CASSGLAGELFF